The sequence of this TCR beta chain was determined in a study of PD-L1 blockade in urothelial cancer. Overall study: Blood analyses occurred 3 weeks (second dose) and 6 weeks post treatment start.

Sequencing was performed with immunoSEQ multiplex PCR; in TCRdb, only in-frame clones are kept and a portion is missing. The table lists roughly 100,000 clones, around four fifths of them singletons. Specified time point: peripheral blood 6 weeks after treatment start. For each patient, 1 to 8 samples were obtained, pretreatment and on-treatment. Germline loops: CDR1 KGHSH, CDR2 LQKENI. This CDR3 has 15 amino acids. V lost 4 bases, J lost 0 bases, and 10 bases lay in between. The clonotype originates from a man in his 70s with urothelial cancer. The sequencing here drew on PBMCs, taken around atezolizumab (anti-PD-L1) treatment. The rearrangement uses TRBV18 and TRBJ1-5; no clear D. The CDR3 sequence is CASSQNSPSNQPQHF. The CDR3 coding sequence is TGTGCCAGCTCACAAAACAGCCCTAGCAATCAGCCCCAGCATTTT.